Below are 17 T cell receptor beta chains sequenced from a single sample in a study of response to subunit inactivated influenza vaccine. TCRdb re-called the RT-PCR reads through MiXCR, storing one row per CDR3 protein. The table has around 570,000 distinct CDR3 sequences, about 10% seen once; the top ten hold more than 9.5%. This same sample was also part of a study on T cells expressing NK-cell markers. That publication notes: A 5'RACE template switching approach incorporating UMIs was used to make TCR beta cDNA.

The sample in question was PBMCs from blood, obtained on the day of vaccination. The receptors stem from a man aged 50-59 years who received an inactivated influenza vaccine.

This clonotype came up a few times. An end of the junction differs from the germline gene, which may be a read error. The J gene is TRBJ1-2, the V gene TRBV7-2; a possible D gene is TRBD1 (6 bases). CDR3 size: 12 residues. Germline CDR1 reads SGHTA; CDR2 reads FQGNSA. DNA for the CDR3: TGTGCCAGCAGCTCGACCGGGACACCCGATGTCTTC. As protein: CASSSTGTPDVF.

The chain has TRBV20-1 and TRBJ2-1; no clear D gene. The CDR3 is made up of 14 amino acids. Looked up from germline, CDR1 is DFQATT and CDR2 is SNEGSKA (reference sequence). V lost 0 bases, J lost 7 bases, and 13 bases lay in between. CDR3 sequence (DNA): TGCAGTGCTAGAGAAGACTCCCTCGGTAATGAGCAGTTCTTC. Encoded protein: CSAREDSLGNEQFF.

The chain carries TRBV4-3 and TRBJ2-3; D is unclear. The CDR3 consists of 13 residues. Between the trimmed V and J ends, which lost 6 bases and 1 base, there was a span of 8 bases. Germline CDR1 reads LGHNA; CDR2 reads YSLEER. The DNA for the CDR3 is TGCGCCAGCAGGTCCCTTGGCACAGATACGCAGTATTTT. It specifies CASRSLGTDTQYF.

This clonotype was seen only a few times. This chain uses TRBV4-3 with TRBJ2-2; 13 bases are shared with TRBD2. Trimming at V came to 0 bases and at J to 6 bases, leaving 7 bases not matched to a gene. The CDR3 is made up of 18 amino acids. Germline CDR1 reads LGHNA; CDR2 reads YSLEER. The CDR3 protein is CASSQDRAGLAGSGELFF. The CDR3 bases are TGCGCCAGCAGCCAAGATCGGGCGGGACTAGCGGGATCCGGGGAGCTGTTTTTT.

This clonotype was seen repeatedly, ten times or more. This sequence joins TRBV10-3 and TRBJ1-2; no clear D gene. V was clipped by 0 bases and J by 4 bases, with 12 bases between them. The germline V gene encodes CDR1 ENHRY and CDR2 SYGVKD. The CDR3 contains 15 residues. The CDR3 sequence is CAISESMAGSYGYTF. The CDR3 region has the DNA TGTGCCATCAGTGAGTCGATGGCGGGATCCTATGGCTACACCTTC.

This clonotype turned up a few times. The chain employs TRBV12-3 or TRBV12-4 and TRBJ2-3, with a tentative D call TRBD1 (5 bases). CDR3 size: 15 residues. V was shortened by 6 bases and J by 6 bases, with 19 bases between the two germline ends. CDR3 coding DNA: TGTGCCAGCAGCCTCAATGTAGGGGCCTCGGATACGCAGTATTTT. It is translated as CASSLNVGASDTQYF.

The chain joins TRBV7-8 to TRBJ2-7; tentatively, D is TRBD2 (5 bases). Trimming took 2 bases from V and 0 from J, leaving 20 bases between them. Germline lookup yields CDR1 SGHVS and CDR2 FQNEAQ. The CDR3 sequence is 18 residues long. CDR3 sequence reads: CASSLFIRSDLNSYEQYF. CDR3 coding DNA: TGTGCCAGCAGCTTATTTATACGCTCGGACTTAAACTCCTACGAGCAGTACTTC.

This clonotype was seen only a few times. The chain employs TRBV4-1 and TRBJ2-1, with 9 positions matching TRBD2. CDR3 size: 15 residues. V was clipped by 0 bases and J by 8 bases; unmatched bases: 5. Germline V gene lookup returns CDR1 MGHRA and CDR2 YSYEKL. CDR3 in DNA: TGCGCCAGCAGCCAAGAAATCGGGACTAGCTATGAGCAGTTCTTC. Amino acid sequence: CASSQEIGTSYEQFF.

The chain joins TRBV7-8 to TRBJ2-5, with D tentatively TRBD2 (6 bases). V was pared by 2 bases and J by 9 bases, with 13 bases between. The CDR3 length is 13 residues. Germline V gene lookup returns CDR1 SGHVS and CDR2 FQNEAQ. CDR3 DNA sequence: TGTGCCAGCAGCTTAATAGTCTGGGAGGCCCAGTACTTC. Protein product: CASSLIVWEAQYF.

This clonotype was seen more than once but under ten times. The CDR3 here is CASSLGRTSGATGELFF. For the CDR3, the DNA is TGTGCCAGCAGCTTAGGAAGGACTAGCGGGGCCACCGGGGAGCTGTTTTTT. The chain has TRBV7-2 and TRBJ2-2, with TRBD2 matching over 12 bases. The CDR3 has 17 residues. Germline trimming cut 1 base from V and 4 bases from J; bases unmatched to any gene: 4. The germline CDR1 and CDR2 sequences are SGHTA and FQGNSA.

This clonotype was found many times. The chain links TRBV7-3 to TRBJ2-7; no clear D. Germline CDR1 reads SGHTA; CDR2 reads FQGTGA. The CDR3 is 15 amino acids. V dropped 5 bases and J dropped 5 bases, with 19 bases sitting between them. The CDR3 DNA is TGTGCCAGCAGCCCCGAGAAGGGAAGGATCCACGAGCAGTACTTC. Residues: CASSPEKGRIHEQYF.

There are a few counts of this clonotype. This chain joins TRBV12-3 or TRBV12-4 and TRBJ2-1; D is unclear. Trimming left V 5 bases short and J 6 bases short, with 14 bases between. This CDR3 has 14 amino acids. CDR3 DNA: TGTGCCAGCAGTCCGCCTGTTTCGAGCAATGAGCAGTTCTTC. Its protein product is CASSPPVSSNEQFF.

The chain has TRBV20-1 and TRBJ2-7; D is perhaps TRBD2 (6 bases). Germline CDR1 DFQATT, CDR2 SNEGSKA (reference sequence). CDR3 length: 14 residues. Trimming cost V 5 bases and J 7 bases, with 21 bases left between them. In DNA form, the CDR3 reads TGCAGTGCTCCCGGCACCGGGACTCGGAATGAGCAGTACTTC. Encoded protein: CSAPGTGTRNEQYF.

The chain uses TRBV29-1 and TRBJ2-7; D may be TRBD1 (5 bases). Germline values: CDR1 SQVTM, CDR2 ANQGSEA. The CDR3 loop spans 15 amino acids. V gave up 2 bases and J gave up 1 base, with 15 bases separating them. CDR3 DNA: TGCAGCGTTGAAATCACAGGTCAGGTTTCCTACGAGCAGTACTTC. Translation: CSVEITGQVSYEQYF.

This chain joins TRBV4-1 and TRBJ1-1, with TRBD1 matching over 8 bases. The CDR3 is made up of 15 amino acids. Germline trimming cut 0 bases from V and 9 bases from J; bases unmatched to any gene: 9. Germline assignment: CDR1 MGHRA and CDR2 YSYEKL. The CDR3 DNA reads as TGCGCCAGCAGCCAAGAGTCTGGACAGGGCCGTAAAGCTTTCTTT. Residues: CASSQESGQGRKAFF.

The V gene is TRBV5-6, the J gene TRBJ1-2; D gene ambiguous. Trimming left V 1 base short and J 4 bases short, with 8 bases between. Per the germline V gene, CDR1 is SGHDT and CDR2 is YYEEEE. The CDR3 has 13 residues. Written as DNA, the CDR3 is TGTGCCAGCAGCTTGATTCAGGCCTATGGCTACACCTTC. As protein: CASSLIQAYGYTF.

V usage is TRBV24-1 and J usage is TRBJ2-2; possibly TRBD1 for D (5 bases). The germline V gene has CDR1 KGHDR and CDR2 SFDVKD. The CDR3 is 14 residues long. V lost 4 bases to trimming and J lost 4 bases, with 9 bases between them. The CDR3 reads CATSDSGFTGELFF. The CDR3 nucleotides read TGTGCCACCAGTGACTCAGGGTTCACCGGGGAGCTGTTTTTT.